Listed below are T cell receptor beta chains from one sample, sequenced in a study of blood T cell repertoires in COVID-19. Profiling relied on immunoSEQ multiplex PCR, and the TCRdb table lists in-frame clones only, not all of them. The table has about 40,000 clones, around 85% seen once; the top ten hold approximately 32%. The specimen was peripheral blood. Receptor source: a man older than 75 with active or convalescent COVID-19. The CDR3 runs from the conserved cysteine through the conserved F or W. The D gene is left open where the match is weak. The size field is filled for only some rows; it gives once, few, many or a size class.

V gene	clone size	D gene	J gene	CDR3 protein	CDR3 DNA
TRBV5-1	-	TRBD1	TRBJ1-2	CASSRTGTGDLGHYGYTF	TGCGCCAGCAGCCGAACCGGGACAGGGGATCTTGGGCACTATGGCTACACCTTC
TRBV28	-	-	TRBJ1-2	CASSLDRANYGYTF	TGTGCCAGCAGTTTGGACAGAGCTAACTATGGCTACACCTTC
TRBV5-4	-	-	TRBJ2-7	CASSLVGRGGEQYF	TGTGCCAGCAGCTTGGTAGGAAGGGGGGGAGAGCAGTACTTC
TRBV11-2	-	-	TRBJ1-5	CASSLPPSQGSYSNQPQHF	TGTGCCAGCAGCTTACCCCCCTCACAGGGCTCCTATAGCAATCAGCCCCAGCATTTT
TRBV15	-	-	TRBJ1-3	CATSRLLASGNTIYF	TGTGCCACCAGCAGACTTTTAGCCTCTGGAAACACCATATATTTT
TRBV5-1	-	-	TRBJ1-1	CASSLSPLGDFPTEAFF	TGCGCCAGCAGCTTGTCACCTTTAGGCGACTTCCCCACTGAAGCTTTCTTT
TRBV19	-	-	TRBJ1-1	CASSRGWANTEAFF	TGTGCCAGTAGCCGGGGGTGGGCGAACACTGAAGCTTTCTTT
TRBV18	-	TRBD1	TRBJ2-3	CASSPGTGADTQYF	TGTGCCAGCTCACCCGGGACAGGGGCAGATACGCAGTATTTT
TRBV13	-	TRBD2	TRBJ2-7	CASSLGRLAGGVYEQYF	TGTGCCAGCAGCTTAGGCCGTCTAGCGGGGGGGGTCTACGAGCAGTACTTC
TRBV3-1/TRBV3-2	-	TRBD1	TRBJ2-2	CASSRYRGATGELFF	TGTGCCAGCAGCCGCTACAGGGGTGCGACCGGGGAGCTGTTTTTT
TRBV15	-	-	TRBJ1-5	CATRPRGRGSNQPQHF	TGTGCCACCCGGCCTAGAGGGAGGGGGAGCAATCAGCCCCAGCATTTT
TRBV18	-	TRBD2	TRBJ2-1	CASSAGGSLNEQFF	TGTGCCAGCTCCGCCGGCGGGAGTTTGAATGAGCAGTTCTTC
TRBV18	-	TRBD1	TRBJ2-7	CASSPMGTGDPYEQYF	TGTGCCAGCTCACCAATGGGGACAGGGGACCCCTACGAGCAGTACTTC
TRBV6-5	-	TRBD1	TRBJ1-5	CAVNTGGGQPQHF	TGTGCCGTCAATACAGGGGGCGGTCAGCCCCAGCATTTT
TRBV3-1/TRBV3-2	-	TRBD2	TRBJ2-5	CASSQLNVGGPGETQYF	TGTGCCAGCAGCCAACTCAACGTGGGAGGGCCCGGGGAGACCCAGTACTTC
TRBV29-1	-	TRBD2	TRBJ2-3	CSVDGKTSGPTDTQYF	TGCAGCGTTGATGGAAAGACTAGCGGCCCCACAGATACGCAGTATTTT
TRBV4-2	-	-	TRBJ2-7	CASSQGTGGGLREQYF	TGTGCCAGCAGCCAAGGTACTGGCGGCGGCCTACGCGAGCAGTACTTC
TRBV21-1	-	-	TRBJ1-6	CATPRPPHRVNSPLHF	TGTGCCACCCCCCGCCCCCCCCACAGGGTTAACTCACCCCTCCACTTT
TRBV29-1	-	-	TRBJ1-2	CSAQGYTF	TGCAGCGCCCAGGGCTACACCTTC
TRBV14	-	-	TRBJ1-1	CASTTVLGTEAFF	TGTGCCAGTACAACAGTTCTGGGCACTGAAGCTTTCTTT
TRBV4-3	once	-	TRBJ2-1	CASSQDGTFFEQFF	TGCGCCAGCAGCCAAGATGGGACTTTTTTCGAGCAGTTCTTC
TRBV30	once	TRBD2	TRBJ2-7	CAWGRGTFSYEQYF	TGTGCCTGGGGGAGGGGCACCTTCTCCTACGAGCAGTACTTC
TRBV19	-	TRBD1	TRBJ1-3	CASNLGVDRDGNTIYF	TGTGCCAGTAATCTGGGCGTGGACAGGGATGGAAACACCATATATTTT
TRBV27	-	TRBD1	TRBJ2-2	CASSLWTGRPGELFF	TGTGCCAGCAGTTTATGGACAGGGAGGCCCGGGGAGCTGTTTTTT